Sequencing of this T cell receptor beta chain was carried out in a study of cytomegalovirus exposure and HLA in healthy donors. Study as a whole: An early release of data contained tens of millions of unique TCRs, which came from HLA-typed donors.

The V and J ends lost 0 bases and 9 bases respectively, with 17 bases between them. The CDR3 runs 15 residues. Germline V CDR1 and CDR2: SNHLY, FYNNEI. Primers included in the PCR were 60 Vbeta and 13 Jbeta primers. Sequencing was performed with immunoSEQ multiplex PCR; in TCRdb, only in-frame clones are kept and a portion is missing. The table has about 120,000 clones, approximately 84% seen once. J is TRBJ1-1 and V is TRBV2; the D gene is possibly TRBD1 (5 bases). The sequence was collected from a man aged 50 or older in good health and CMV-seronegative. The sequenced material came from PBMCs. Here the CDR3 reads CASSEALIGNRQAFF. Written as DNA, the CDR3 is TGTGCCAGCAGTGAAGCGCTCATAGGGAACAGGCAAGCTTTCTTT. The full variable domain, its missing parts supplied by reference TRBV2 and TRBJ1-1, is EPEVTQTPSHQVTQMGQEVILRCVPISNHLYFYWYRQILGQKVEFLVSFYNNEISEKSEIFDDQFSVERPDGSNFTLKIRSTKLEDSAMYFCASSEALIGNRQAFFGQGTRLTVV.